Following are 21 T cell receptor beta chains from one sample sequenced in a study of response to subunit inactivated influenza vaccine. A single record per CDR3 protein comes from TCRdb applying MiXCR to the RT-PCR reads. The table includes 150,000 to 200,000 distinct CDR3 sequences, roughly 12% detected once. The same data also went into a second study, on T cells expressing NK-cell markers. Per that study: As the method of synthesis, 5'RACE template switching with UMIs yielded TCR beta cDNA.

This material consisted of CD8+ T cells sorted from PBMCs, taken 12 days after vaccination. The source is a man between 50 and 59 years old who received an inactivated influenza vaccine.

The chain joins TRBV10-3 to TRBJ2-2, with D tentatively TRBD2 (6 bases). The V gene's germline CDR1 is ENHRY and CDR2 SYGVKD. There are 18 residues in the CDR3. V was clipped by 0 bases and J by 1 base, with 15 bases between them. DNA of the CDR3: TGTGCCATCAGTGAGTCGGGACTGGGACCATTGAACACCGGGGAGCTGTTTTTT. Its protein product is CAISESGLGPLNTGELFF.

The sample holds many counts of this clonotype. The rearrangement links TRBV5-6 to TRBJ2-3, with 12 bases matching TRBD2. With V trimmed by 2 bases and J by 4 bases, 2 bases remained unmatched. This CDR3 comprises 15 residues. Germline CDR1 is SGHDT and CDR2 is YYEEEE. CDR3 coding DNA: TGTGCCAGCAGCTTACTAGCGGGAGGACCAGATACGCAGTATTTT. It yields the protein CASSLLAGGPDTQYF.

CDR3 sequence reads: CASSSALAGGYLQFF. The CDR3 nucleotides are TGTGCCAGCAGTTCAGCACTAGCGGGGGGGTATCTTCAGTTCTTC. This chain joins TRBV27 and TRBJ2-1; 13 nucleotides line up with TRBD2. J lost 13 bases, V lost 4 bases, and 10 bases had no gene match. Germline loops: CDR1 MNHEY, CDR2 SMNVEV (reference sequence). This CDR3 comprises 15 residues.

This clonotype was observed a few times. The DNA of the CDR3 is TGTGCCAGCAGTTACCACGGGAAGAACACTGAAGCTTTCTTT. Its translation is CASSYHGKNTEAFF. The V call is TRBV6-5, the J call TRBJ1-1; the D is unclear. The CDR3 spans 14 residues. CDR1 and CDR2 (germline): MNHEY, SVGAGI. V gave up 2 bases and J gave up 1 base, with 8 bases separating them.

This clonotype was seen ten or more times. The V gene is TRBV5-1, the J gene TRBJ2-1; no reliable D call. CDR1 SGHRS and CDR2 YFSETQ come from the germline V gene. The V and J ends lost 0 bases and 7 bases respectively, with 8 bases between them. The CDR3 length is 13 residues. The CDR3 DNA is TGCGCCAGCAGCTTGGTATACCAGAATGAGCAGTTCTTC. As protein: CASSLVYQNEQFF.

This clonotype has just a few counts. CDR3 region: CSARGGVAGLGNEQFF. For the CDR3, the DNA is TGCAGTGCTAGAGGGGGGGTTGCGGGGTTAGGGAATGAGCAGTTCTTC. The chain links TRBV20-1 to TRBJ2-1, with D maybe TRBD2 (6 bases). CDR3 length: 16 amino acids. Trimming cost V 1 base and J 7 bases, with 20 bases left between them. Germline values: CDR1 DFQATT, CDR2 SNEGSKA (reference sequence).

This clonotype showed up just a few times. J is TRBJ2-1 and V is TRBV28, with 9 bases lining up with TRBD2. The CDR3 is made up of 16 amino acids. Germline-derived CDR1 and CDR2 are MDHEN and SYDVKM. The V gene end was trimmed by 5 bases and the J gene end by 3 bases; junction bases not matched to a gene: 8. CDR3 coding DNA: TGTGCCAGCAGTCCTCGACTAGCGGAGGTCTACAATGAGCAGTTCTTC. It yields the protein CASSPRLAEVYNEQFF.

This clonotype has at least ten counts. CDR3 sequence (DNA): TGTGCCAGCAGCCTTCTTGGAGGCACAGATACGCAGTATTTT. Translated: CASSLLGGTDTQYF. V usage is TRBV7-2 and J usage is TRBJ2-3; no clear D. CDR3 length: 14 residues. From germline, CDR1 is SGHTA and CDR2 FQGNSA. V lost 5 bases and J 1 base, leaving 10 bases between the germline ends.

This clonotype came up a few times. The chain is built from TRBV9 and TRBJ2-2; D gene unclear. This CDR3 spans 13 amino acids. V was cut by 0 bases and J by 3 bases, with 3 bases left in between. The germline V gene encodes CDR1 SGDLS and CDR2 YYNGEE. The CDR3 bases are TGTGCCAGCAGCGTAGGGGACACCGGGGAGCTGTTTTTT. Its protein product is CASSVGDTGELFF.

The CDR3 loop is CATSRDLGLTGELFF. Written as DNA, the CDR3 is TGTGCCACCAGCAGAGATTTAGGCCTCACCGGGGAGCTGTTTTTT. The chain links TRBV15 to TRBJ2-2; D uncertain. CDR1 and CDR2 from the germline V gene are LNHNV and YYDKDF (reference sequence). V gave up 0 bases and J gave up 4 bases, with 9 bases separating them. This CDR3 is 15 amino acids long. The full variable domain, rest sourced from reference TRBV15 and TRBJ2-2, is DAMVIQNPRYQVTQFGKPVTLSCSQTLNHNVMYWYQQKSSQAPKLLFHYYDKDFNNEADTPDNFQSRRPNTSFCFLDIRSPGLGDTAMYLCATSRDLGLTGELFFGEGSRLTVL.

The rearrangement joins TRBV2 to TRBJ2-7; tentative D call: TRBD2 (5 bases). Deletions cut 3 bases from V and 9 bases from J, with 9 bases between. Germline lookup yields CDR1 SNHLY and CDR2 FYNNEI. This CDR3 has 11 amino acids. The CDR3 nucleotides are TGTGCCAGCAGTGACCCTGCGGGGCAGTACTTC. Encoded protein: CASSDPAGQYF.

This clonotype showed up many times. The V call is TRBV15, the J call TRBJ1-2; D not certain. The CDR3 totals 13 residues. Germline V lookup: CDR1 LNHNV, CDR2 YYDKDF (reference sequence). The V gene lost 4 bases and the J gene lost 4 bases, with 10 bases spanning the gap. The CDR3 region has the DNA TGTGCCACCAGCAAAGAAAACAGCTATGGCTACACCTTC. Its translation: CATSKENSYGYTF.

V usage is TRBV30 and J usage is TRBJ2-3; no clear D gene. The CDR3 extends over 15 amino acids. The germline V gene has CDR1 GTSNPN and CDR2 SVGIG (reference sequence). V lost 1 base and J 3 bases, leaving 14 bases between the germline ends. The CDR3 is CAWSALGATTDTQYF. The CDR3 coding sequence is TGTGCCTGGAGTGCTTTAGGAGCGACAACAGATACGCAGTATTTT.

This clonotype was counted at least ten times. V gene TRBV10-3 combines with J gene TRBJ2-1; D unclear. The CDR3 runs 12 residues. Trimming cost V 6 bases and J 7 bases, with 10 bases left between them. CDR1 ENHRY and CDR2 SYGVKD come from the germline V gene. The CDR3 sequence: CAIRLLSNEQFF. The CDR3 DNA follows: TGTGCCATCAGACTCCTTTCGAATGAGCAGTTCTTC.

V and J are TRBV6-5 and TRBJ2-3; no clear D gene. The CDR3 spans 15 residues. V gave up 0 bases and J gave up 2 bases, with 9 bases separating them. CDR1 and CDR2 from the germline V gene are MNHEY and SVGAGI. CDR3 sequence (DNA): TGTGCCAGCAGTTACTCGATATCCGTCACAGATACGCAGTATTTT. Its protein is CASSYSISVTDTQYF.

This clonotype was counted at least ten times. This chain links TRBV12-3 or TRBV12-4 with TRBJ1-6; D ambiguous. The length of the CDR3 is 15 residues. Trimming took off 2 bases at V and 4 bases at J, with 9 bases between the two ends. The CDR3 here is CASSLQDPYNSPLHF. DNA of the CDR3: TGTGCCAGCAGTTTACAGGACCCGTATAATTCACCCCTCCACTTT.

This clonotype has just a few counts. This chain uses TRBV20-1 with TRBJ2-7; TRBD2 agrees at 8 bases. The length of the CDR3 is 15 residues. Germline values: CDR1 DFQATT, CDR2 SNEGSKA (reference sequence). J was trimmed by 3 bases and V by 0 bases; bases with no gene match: 7. The chain's CDR3 is CSARDVSGDLYEQYF. The CDR3, as DNA: TGCAGTGCTAGAGACGTTAGCGGGGACCTCTACGAGCAGTACTTC.

This clonotype was seen a handful of times. The chain is built from TRBV5-1 and TRBJ2-2, with TRBD2 as a possible D gene (7 bases). Germline CDR1 is SGHRS and CDR2 is YFSETQ. The CDR3 length is 15 residues. V shed 2 bases and J shed 5 bases, with 13 bases lying between them. CDR3: CASSFGGPATGELFF. CDR3 nucleotide sequence: TGCGCCAGCAGCTTCGGGGGGCCTGCGACCGGGGAGCTGTTTTTT.

This clonotype was seen only a few times. The chain links TRBV4-1 to TRBJ2-1; D is perhaps TRBD2 (6 bases). The CDR3 length is 14 residues. Germline lookup yields CDR1 MGHRA and CDR2 YSYEKL. Deletions cut 0 bases from V and 6 bases from J, with 9 bases between. The CDR3 reads CASSQELAVNEQFF. Here the CDR3 DNA reads TGCGCCAGCAGCCAAGAACTAGCCGTCAATGAGCAGTTCTTC.

The V call is TRBV2, the J call TRBJ1-5; tentative D call: TRBD1 (5 bases). The CDR3 covers 15 residues. V was cut by 1 base and J by 5 bases, with 12 bases left in between. CDR1 SNHLY and CDR2 FYNNEI come from the germline V gene. CDR3 loop: CASSEVGPSHQPQHF. For the CDR3, the DNA is TGTGCCAGCAGTGAAGTGGGGCCCTCTCATCAGCCCCAGCATTTT.

Ten or more counts support this clonotype. CDR3 nucleotide sequence: TGTGCCAGCAGTCGGGACAGGGAAGGGGAGACCCAGTACTTC. It is translated as CASSRDREGETQYF. The chain is built from TRBV28 and TRBJ2-5, with TRBD1 matching over 9 bases. Trimming at V came to 5 bases and at J to 5 bases, leaving 6 bases not matched to a gene. Germline V gene data show CDR1 as MDHEN and CDR2 as SYDVKM. The CDR3 is 14 residues long.